What follows is one TCR beta chain and its context. This record comes from a study of cytomegalovirus exposure and HLA in healthy donors. This PCR relied on a set of 60 Vbeta primers and 13 Jbeta primers. TCRdb's copy holds only in-frame clones and misses some; the assay was immunoSEQ multiplex PCR. Here the sample spans roughly 150,000 clones, roughly 85% being singletons. The sample taken for sequencing was PBMCs. This clonotype was sampled from a man between 18 and 35 years old in good health and CMV-seropositive.

CDR3 protein: CASSLVSYGYTF. CDR3 in DNA: TGTGCCAGCAGCTTGGTTTCATATGGCTACACCTTC. This chain links TRBV5-5 with TRBJ1-2; D is undetermined. The V end lost 0 bases, the J end lost 5 bases, and 5 bases lay between the germline ends. The CDR3 consists of 12 residues. Looked up from germline, CDR1 is SGHKS and CDR2 is YYEKEE (reference sequence).